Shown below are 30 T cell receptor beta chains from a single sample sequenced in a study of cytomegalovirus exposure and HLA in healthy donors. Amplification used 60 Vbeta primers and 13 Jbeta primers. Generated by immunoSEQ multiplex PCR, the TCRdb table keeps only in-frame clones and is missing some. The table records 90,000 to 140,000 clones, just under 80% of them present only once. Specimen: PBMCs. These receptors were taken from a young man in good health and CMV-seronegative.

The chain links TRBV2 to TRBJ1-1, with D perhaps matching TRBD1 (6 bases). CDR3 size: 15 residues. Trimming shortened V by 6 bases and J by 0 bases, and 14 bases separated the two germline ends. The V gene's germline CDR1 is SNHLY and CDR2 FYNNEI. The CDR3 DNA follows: TGTGCCAGCAGCCGCCAGGGGCTGGTGAACACTGAAGCTTTCTTT. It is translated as CASSRQGLVNTEAFF.

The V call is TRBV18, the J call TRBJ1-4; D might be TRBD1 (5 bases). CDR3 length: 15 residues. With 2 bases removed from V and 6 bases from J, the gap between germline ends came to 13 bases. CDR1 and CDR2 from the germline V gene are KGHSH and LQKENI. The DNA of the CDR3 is TGTGCCAGCTCACCAGTAGCGGGGACGGATGAAAAACTGTTTTTT. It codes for CASSPVAGTDEKLFF.

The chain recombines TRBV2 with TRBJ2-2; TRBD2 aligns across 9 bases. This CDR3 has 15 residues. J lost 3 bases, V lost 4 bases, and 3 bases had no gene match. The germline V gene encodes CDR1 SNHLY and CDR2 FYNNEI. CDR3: CASSGSGRDTGELFF. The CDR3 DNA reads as TGTGCCAGCAGTGGTAGCGGGAGAGACACCGGGGAGCTGTTTTTT.

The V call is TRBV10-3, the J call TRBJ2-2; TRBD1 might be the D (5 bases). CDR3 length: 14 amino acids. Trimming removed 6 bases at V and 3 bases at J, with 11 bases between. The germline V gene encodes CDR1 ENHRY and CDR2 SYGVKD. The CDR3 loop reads CAISTGHDTGELFF. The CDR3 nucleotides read TGTGCCATCAGCACCGGACACGACACCGGGGAGCTGTTTTTT.

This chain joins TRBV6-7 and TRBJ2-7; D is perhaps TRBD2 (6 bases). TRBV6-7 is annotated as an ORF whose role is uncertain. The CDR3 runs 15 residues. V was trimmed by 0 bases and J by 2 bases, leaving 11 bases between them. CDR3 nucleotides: TGTGCCAGCAGTTACTCGAGGGCGGGGACCTACGAGCAGTACTTC. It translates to CASSYSRAGTYEQYF.

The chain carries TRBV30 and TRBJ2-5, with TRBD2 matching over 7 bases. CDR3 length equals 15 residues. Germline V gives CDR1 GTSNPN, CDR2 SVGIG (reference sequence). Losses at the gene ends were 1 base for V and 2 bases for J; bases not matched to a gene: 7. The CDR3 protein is CAWSAWDYRQETQYF. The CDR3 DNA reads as TGTGCCTGGAGTGCCTGGGACTATCGACAAGAGACCCAGTACTTC.

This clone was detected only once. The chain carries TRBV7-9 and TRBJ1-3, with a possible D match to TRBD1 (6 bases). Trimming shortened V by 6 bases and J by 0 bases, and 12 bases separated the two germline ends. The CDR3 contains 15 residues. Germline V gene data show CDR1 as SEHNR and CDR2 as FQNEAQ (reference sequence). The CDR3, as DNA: TGTGCCAGCAGGAATCCGGACAGCTCTGGAAACACCATATATTTT. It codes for CASRNPDSSGNTIYF.

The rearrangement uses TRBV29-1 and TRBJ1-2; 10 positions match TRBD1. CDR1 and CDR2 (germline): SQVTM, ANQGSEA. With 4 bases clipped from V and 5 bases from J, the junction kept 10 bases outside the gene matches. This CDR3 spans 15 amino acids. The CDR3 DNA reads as TGCAGCGTTGTGGCGGGGGACAGGGGCGAGTATGGCTACACCTTC. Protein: CSVVAGDRGEYGYTF.

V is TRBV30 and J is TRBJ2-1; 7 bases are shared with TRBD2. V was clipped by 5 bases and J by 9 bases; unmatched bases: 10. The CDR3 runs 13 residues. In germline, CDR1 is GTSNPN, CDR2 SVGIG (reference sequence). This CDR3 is CAWWREKVPEQFF. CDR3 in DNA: TGTGCCTGGTGGCGGGAGAAAGTACCTGAGCAGTTCTTC. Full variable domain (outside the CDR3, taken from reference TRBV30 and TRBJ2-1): SQTIHQWPATLVQPVGSPLSLECTVEGTSNPNLYWYRQAAGRGLQLLFYSVGIGQISSEVPQNLSASRPQDRQFILSSKKLLLSDSGFYLCAWWREKVPEQFFGPGTRLTVL.

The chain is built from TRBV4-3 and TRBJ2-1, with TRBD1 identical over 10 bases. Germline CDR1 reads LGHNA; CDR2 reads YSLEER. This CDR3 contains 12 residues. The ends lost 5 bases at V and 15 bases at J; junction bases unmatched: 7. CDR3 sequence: CASSGTGTGAFF. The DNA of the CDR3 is TGCGCCAGCAGCGGGACCGGGACAGGGGCGTTCTTC.

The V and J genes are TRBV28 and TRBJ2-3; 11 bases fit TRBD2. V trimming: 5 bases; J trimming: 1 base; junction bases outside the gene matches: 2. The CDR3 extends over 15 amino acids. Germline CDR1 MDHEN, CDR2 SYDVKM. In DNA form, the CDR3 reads TGTGCCAGCAGTCCACTAGCGGGGGGCACAGATACGCAGTATTTT. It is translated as CASSPLAGGTDTQYF.

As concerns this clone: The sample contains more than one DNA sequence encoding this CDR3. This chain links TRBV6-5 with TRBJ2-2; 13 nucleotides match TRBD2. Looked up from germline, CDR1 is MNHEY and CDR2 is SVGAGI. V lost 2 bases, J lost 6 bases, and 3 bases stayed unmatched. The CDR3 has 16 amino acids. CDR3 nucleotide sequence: TGTGCCAGCAGTTACCAGGGACTAGCGGGACCCGGGGAGCTGTTTTTT. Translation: CASSYQGLAGPGELFF.

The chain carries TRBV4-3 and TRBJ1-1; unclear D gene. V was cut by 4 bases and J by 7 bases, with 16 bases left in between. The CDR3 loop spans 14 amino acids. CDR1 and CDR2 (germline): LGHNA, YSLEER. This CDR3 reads CASSREQYGDEAFF. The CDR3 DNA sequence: TGCGCCAGCAGCCGAGAACAGTACGGGGATGAAGCTTTCTTT.

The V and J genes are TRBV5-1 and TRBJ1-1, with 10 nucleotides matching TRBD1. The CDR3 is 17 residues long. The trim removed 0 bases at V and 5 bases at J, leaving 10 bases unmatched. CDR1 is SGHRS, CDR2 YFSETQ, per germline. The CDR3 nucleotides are TGCGCCAGCAGCTTGGCTCGGGGACAGGGGCAACAAACTGAAGCTTTCTTT. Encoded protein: CASSLARGQGQQTEAFF.

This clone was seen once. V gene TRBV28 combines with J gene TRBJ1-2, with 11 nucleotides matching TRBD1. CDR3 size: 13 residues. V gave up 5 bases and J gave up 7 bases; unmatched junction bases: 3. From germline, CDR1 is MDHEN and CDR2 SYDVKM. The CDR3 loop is CASSLGTGGGYTF. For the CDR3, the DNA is TGTGCCAGCAGTCTAGGGACAGGGGGTGGCTACACCTTC.

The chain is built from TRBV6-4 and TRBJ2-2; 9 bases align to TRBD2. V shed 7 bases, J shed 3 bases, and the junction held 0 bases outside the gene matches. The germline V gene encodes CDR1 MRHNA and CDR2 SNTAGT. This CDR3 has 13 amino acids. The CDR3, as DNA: TGTGCCAGCACTAGCGGGGACACCGGGGAGCTGTTTTTT. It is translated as CASTSGDTGELFF.

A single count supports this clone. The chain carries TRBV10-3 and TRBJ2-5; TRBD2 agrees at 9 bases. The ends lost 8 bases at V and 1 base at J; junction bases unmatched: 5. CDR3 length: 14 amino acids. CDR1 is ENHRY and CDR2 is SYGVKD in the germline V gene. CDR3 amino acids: CAIRKTSGQETQYF. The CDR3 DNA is TGTGCCATCCGAAAGACTAGCGGCCAAGAGACCCAGTACTTC.

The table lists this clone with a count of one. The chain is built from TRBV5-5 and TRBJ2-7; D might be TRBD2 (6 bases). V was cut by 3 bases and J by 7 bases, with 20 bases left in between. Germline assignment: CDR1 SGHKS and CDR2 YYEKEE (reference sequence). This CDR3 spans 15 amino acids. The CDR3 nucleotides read TGTGCCAGCAGCTCACACGGGACCCCCCGGGGGGAGCAGTACTTC. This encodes CASSSHGTPRGEQYF. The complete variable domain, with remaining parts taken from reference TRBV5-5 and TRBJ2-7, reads DAGVTQSPTHLIKTRGQQVTLRCSPISGHKSVSWYQQVLGQGPQFIFQYYEKEERGRGNFPDRFSARQFPNYSSELNVNALLLGDSALYLCASSSHGTPRGEQYFGPGTRLTVT.

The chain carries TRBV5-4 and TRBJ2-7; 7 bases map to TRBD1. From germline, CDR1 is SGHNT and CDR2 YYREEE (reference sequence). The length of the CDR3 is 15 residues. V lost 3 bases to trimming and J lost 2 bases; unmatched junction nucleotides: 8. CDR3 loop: CASSWNRDSPYEQYF. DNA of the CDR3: TGTGCCAGCAGCTGGAACCGGGACAGCCCCTACGAGCAGTACTTC.

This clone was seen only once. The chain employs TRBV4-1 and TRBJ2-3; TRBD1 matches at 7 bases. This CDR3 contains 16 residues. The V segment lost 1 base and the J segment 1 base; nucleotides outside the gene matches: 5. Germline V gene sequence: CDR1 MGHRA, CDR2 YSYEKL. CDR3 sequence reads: CASSQVRGRGTDTQYF. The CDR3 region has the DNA TGCGCCAGCAGCCAAGTAAGGGGGCGAGGCACAGATACGCAGTATTTT.

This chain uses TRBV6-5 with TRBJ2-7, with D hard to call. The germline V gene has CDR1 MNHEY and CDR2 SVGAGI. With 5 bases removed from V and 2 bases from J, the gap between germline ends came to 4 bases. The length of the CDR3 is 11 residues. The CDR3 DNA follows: TGTGCCAGCAGTCAGGCCTACGAGCAGTACTTC. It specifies CASSQAYEQYF.

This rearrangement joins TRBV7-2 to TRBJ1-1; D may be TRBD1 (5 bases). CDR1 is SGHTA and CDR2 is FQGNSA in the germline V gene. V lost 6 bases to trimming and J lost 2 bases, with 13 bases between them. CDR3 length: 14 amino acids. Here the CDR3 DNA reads TGTGCCAGCAGTTCCTCCAGGGCCAACACTGAAGCTTTCTTT. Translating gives CASSSSRANTEAFF.

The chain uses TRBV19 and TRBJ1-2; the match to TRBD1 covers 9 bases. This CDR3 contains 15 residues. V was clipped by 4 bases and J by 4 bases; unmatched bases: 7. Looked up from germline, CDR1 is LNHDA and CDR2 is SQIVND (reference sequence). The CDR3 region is CASSTTQGAGYGYTF. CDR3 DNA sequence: TGTGCCAGTAGTACTACACAGGGGGCCGGCTATGGCTACACCTTC.

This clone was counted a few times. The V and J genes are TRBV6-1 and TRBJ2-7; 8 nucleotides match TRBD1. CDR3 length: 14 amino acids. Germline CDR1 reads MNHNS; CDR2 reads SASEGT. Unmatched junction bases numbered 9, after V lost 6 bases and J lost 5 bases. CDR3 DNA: TGTGCCAGCAGCAAGACAGGGGAAAGGGACGAGCAGTACTTC. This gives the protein CASSKTGERDEQYF.

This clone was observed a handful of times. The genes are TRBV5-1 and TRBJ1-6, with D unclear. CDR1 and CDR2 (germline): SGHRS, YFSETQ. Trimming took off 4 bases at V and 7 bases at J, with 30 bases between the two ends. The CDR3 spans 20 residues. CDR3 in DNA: TGCGCCAGCAGCCCCAGGAAGCTCGACGAGCGCGACTACGGGAATTCACCCCTCCACTTT. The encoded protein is CASSPRKLDERDYGNSPLHF. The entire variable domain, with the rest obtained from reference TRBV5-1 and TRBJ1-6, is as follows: KAGVTQTPRYLIKTRGQQVTLSCSPISGHRSVSWYQQTPGQGLQFLFEYFSETQRNKGNFPGRFSGRQFSNSRSEMNVSTLELGDSALYLCASSPRKLDERDYGNSPLHFGNGTRLTVT.

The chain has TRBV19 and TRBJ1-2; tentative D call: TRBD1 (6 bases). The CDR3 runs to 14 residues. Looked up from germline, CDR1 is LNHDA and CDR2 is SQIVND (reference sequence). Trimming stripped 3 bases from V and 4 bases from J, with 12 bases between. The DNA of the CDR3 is TGTGCCAGTAGTATGACACAGGGCGGCTATGGCTACACCTTC. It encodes CASSMTQGGYGYTF.

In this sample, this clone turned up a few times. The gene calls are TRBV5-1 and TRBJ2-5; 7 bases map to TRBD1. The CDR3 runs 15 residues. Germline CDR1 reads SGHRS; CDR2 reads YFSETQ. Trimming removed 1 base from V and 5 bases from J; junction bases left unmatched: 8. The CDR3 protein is CASSLNQGVGETQYF. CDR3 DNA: TGCGCCAGCAGCTTGAACCAGGGGGTGGGGGAGACCCAGTACTTC.

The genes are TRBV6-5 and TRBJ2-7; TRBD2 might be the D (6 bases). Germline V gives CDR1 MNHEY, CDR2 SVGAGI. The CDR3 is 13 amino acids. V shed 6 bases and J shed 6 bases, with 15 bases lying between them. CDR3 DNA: TGTGCCAGCAGCCAGGGAGGCGGATTCGAGCAGTACTTC. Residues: CASSQGGGFEQYF.

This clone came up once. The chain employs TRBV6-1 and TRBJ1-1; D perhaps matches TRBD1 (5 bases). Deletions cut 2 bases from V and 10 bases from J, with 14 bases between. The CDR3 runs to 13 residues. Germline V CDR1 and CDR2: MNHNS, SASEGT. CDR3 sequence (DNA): TGTGCCAGCAGTGAAACGACGGCTCAGGGAGCTTTCTTT. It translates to CASSETTAQGAFF.

The CDR3 sequence: CASSLSSGGEQFF. The CDR3 DNA reads TGTGCCAGCTCACTTTCTAGCGGGGGAGAGCAGTTCTTC. The J gene is TRBJ2-1, the V gene TRBV18; 10 nucleotides agree with TRBD2. Germline CDR1 is KGHSH and CDR2 is LQKENI. V was pared by 4 bases and J by 10 bases, with 4 bases of the junction left unmatched. The CDR3 is made up of 13 amino acids.